These 22 T cell receptor beta chains were all obtained from the same sample, sequenced in a study of blood T cell repertoires in COVID-19. TCRdb's copy holds only in-frame clones and misses some; the assay was immunoSEQ multiplex PCR. The sample holds over 350,000 clones, 80% to 90% seen once. The sample taken for sequencing was peripheral blood. The receptors shown here come from a woman under 40 with acute or convalescent COVID-19.

The chain joins TRBV28 to TRBJ2-3, with D perhaps TRBD2 (7 bases). Deletions cut 3 bases from V and 5 bases from J, with 15 bases between. Germline CDR1 reads MDHEN; CDR2 reads SYDVKM. The CDR3 runs 15 residues. CDR3 in DNA: TGTGCCAGCAGTTTGGGGGGGGCTACTGGAGATACGCAGTATTTT. It translates to CASSLGGATGDTQYF. The full variable domain, completed using reference TRBV28 and TRBJ2-3, is DVKVTQSSRYLVKRTGEKVFLECVQDMDHENMFWYRQDPGLGLRLIYFSYDVKMKEKGDIPEGYSVSREKKERFSLILESASTNQTSMYLCASSLGGATGDTQYFGPGTRLTVL.

About this clone: The same CDR3 arises from other DNA sequences in this sample as well. The gene calls are TRBV18 and TRBJ2-7; 11 bases map to TRBD1. This CDR3 is built from 14 residues. J was trimmed by 3 bases and V by 2 bases; bases with no gene match: 0. In germline, CDR1 is KGHSH, CDR2 LQKENI. The CDR3 DNA is TGTGCCAGCTCACCAGGGACAGGGGGCTACGAGCAGTACTTC. Translated, it gives CASSPGTGGYEQYF.

The rearrangement joins TRBV2 to TRBJ2-1, with D unresolved. Germline-derived CDR1 and CDR2 are SNHLY and FYNNEI. V was cut by 5 bases and J by 0 bases, with 8 bases left in between. This CDR3 region has 14 residues. CDR3 coding DNA: TGTGCCAGCAGTCTCGCGTTCTCCTACAATGAGCAGTTCTTC. This sequence encodes CASSLAFSYNEQFF. Full variable domain (missing parts from reference TRBV2 and TRBJ2-1): EPEVTQTPSHQVTQMGQEVILRCVPISNHLYFYWYRQILGQKVEFLVSFYNNEISEKSEIFDDQFSVERPDGSNFTLKIRSTKLEDSAMYFCASSLAFSYNEQFFGPGTRLTVL.

This clone was detected only a few times. The chain recombines TRBV7-3 with TRBJ2-2; weak D call: TRBD1 (5 bases). Germline CDR1 and CDR2: SGHTA and FQGTGA. Trimming took off 2 bases at V and 6 bases at J, with 16 bases between the two ends. The CDR3 sequence is 16 residues long. CDR3 nucleotide sequence: TGTGCCAGCAGCTTACTGGCAGGGTGGGGATCCGGGGAGCTGTTTTTT. As protein: CASSLLAGWGSGELFF. The whole variable domain, filled in from reference TRBV7-3 and TRBJ2-2, reads GAGVSQTPSNKVTEKGKYVELRCDPISGHTALYWYRQSLGQGPEFLIYFQGTGAADDSGLPNDRFFAVRPEGSVSTLKIQRTERGDSAVYLCASSLLAGWGSGELFFGEGSRLTVL.

V gene TRBV14 combines with J gene TRBJ2-7, with 7 nucleotides matching TRBD1. CDR3 length equals 15 residues. V shed 1 base, J shed 2 bases, and the junction held 5 bases outside the gene matches. Per the germline V gene, CDR1 is SGHDN and CDR2 is FVKESK. The CDR3 is CASSQGVGTAYEQYF. The CDR3 DNA sequence: TGTGCCAGCAGCCAAGGGGTAGGGACAGCCTACGAGCAGTACTTC.

This chain connects TRBV6-4 to TRBJ1-5; 8 positions match TRBD1. Germline CDR1 is MRHNA and CDR2 is SNTAGT. The V and J ends lost 4 bases and 6 bases, in that order; junction bases with no gene match: 8. The CDR3 length is 15 residues. Here the CDR3 reads CASSAQGGNAQPQHF. The CDR3 coding sequence is TGTGCCAGCAGTGCACAGGGGGGCAATGCTCAGCCCCAGCATTTT.

This clone was picked up a small number of times. The gene calls are TRBV28 and TRBJ2-2; possible D gene TRBD2, 6 bases. This CDR3 contains 14 residues. V lost 5 bases to trimming and J lost 3 bases, with 10 bases between them. Per germline, CDR1 MDHEN and CDR2 SYDVKM. The CDR3 spells CASSRRGYTGELFF. Written as DNA, the CDR3 is TGTGCCAGCAGTCGGCGGGGATACACCGGGGAGCTGTTTTTT.

This clone appeared once. The chain joins TRBV11-2 to TRBJ2-7; D possibly corresponds to TRBD2 (6 bases). V was pared by 1 base and J by 0 bases, with 10 bases between. Germline CDR1 SGHAT, CDR2 FQNNGV. This CDR3 has 15 residues. CDR3 DNA sequence: TGTGCCAGCAGCTTAGGGGCGGGGTCCTCCTACGAGCAGTACTTC. It translates to CASSLGAGSSYEQYF.

The V call is TRBV10-2, the J call TRBJ1-6; 9 bases are a match to TRBD1. CDR1 and CDR2 from the germline V gene are WSHSY and SAAADI. With V trimmed by 4 bases and J by 10 bases, 8 bases remained unmatched. The CDR3 covers 15 residues. The CDR3 reads CASSVGQGGGSPLHF. In DNA form, the CDR3 reads TGCGCCAGCAGTGTGGGACAGGGTGGCGGGTCACCCCTCCACTTT.

V is TRBV18 and J is TRBJ1-4; D gene ambiguous. Germline V CDR1 and CDR2: KGHSH, LQKENI. This CDR3 is 16 amino acids long. Trimming took 2 bases from V and 4 from J, leaving 14 bases between them. CDR3 loop: CASSPAVPEINEKLFF. CDR3 sequence (DNA): TGTGCCAGCTCACCAGCGGTCCCGGAGATTAATGAAAAACTGTTTTTT.

This chain uses TRBV7-8 with TRBJ1-1; D remains ambiguous. The V gene's germline CDR1 is SGHVS and CDR2 FQNEAQ. The germline V and J ends were trimmed by 2 bases and 0 bases, with 7 bases remaining between them. The CDR3 sequence is 14 residues long. CDR3 in amino acids: CASSLPGMNTEAFF. Written as DNA, the CDR3 is TGTGCCAGCAGCTTACCAGGTATGAACACTGAAGCTTTCTTT.

This sequence joins TRBV7-2 and TRBJ2-2; D is uncertain. V was pared by 4 bases and J by 0 bases, with 3 bases between. Per the germline V gene, CDR1 is SGHTA and CDR2 is FQGNSA. The CDR3 is 13 amino acids. This chain's CDR3 is CASSSANTGELFF. CDR3 coding DNA: TGTGCCAGCAGCTCAGCGAACACCGGGGAGCTGTTTTTT.

For the CDR3, the DNA is TGTGCCAGCAGTGAACGGGGTTGGCAGTACTTC. This gives the protein CASSERGWQYF. The chain is built from TRBV6-1 and TRBJ2-7; D is possibly TRBD2 (5 bases). There are 11 residues in the CDR3. Germline values: CDR1 MNHNS, CDR2 SASEGT. V lost 2 bases to trimming and J lost 9 bases, with 8 bases between them.

This chain links TRBV19 with TRBJ2-1, with 7 bases identical to TRBD1. Trimming at V came to 7 bases and at J to 8 bases, leaving 17 bases not matched to a gene. The CDR3 loop spans 16 amino acids. Germline loops: CDR1 LNHDA, CDR2 SQIVND (reference sequence). This CDR3 is CASNDRVPRHPDEQFF. The CDR3 bases are TGTGCCAGTAATGACAGGGTTCCCCGCCATCCGGATGAGCAGTTCTTC.

The chain has TRBV6-6 and TRBJ2-2; TRBD2 might be the D (7 bases). Trimming left V 5 bases short and J 3 bases short, with 25 bases between. From germline, CDR1 is MNHNY and CDR2 SVGAGI (reference sequence). The CDR3 runs 19 residues. CDR3 DNA sequence: TGTGCCAGCAGTCTCGGCTTGTCCGGGGGGCCGATGGACACCGGGGAGCTGTTTTTT. Its protein product is CASSLGLSGGPMDTGELFF.

This chain connects TRBV6-5 to TRBJ2-1, with a tentative D call TRBD1 (5 bases). CDR3 length equals 14 residues. Germline V gene sequence: CDR1 MNHEY, CDR2 SVGAGI. V was pared by 4 bases and J by 7 bases, with 14 bases between. CDR3 amino acids: CASSWQGVGNEQFF. The CDR3, as DNA: TGTGCCAGCAGTTGGCAGGGTGTAGGGAATGAGCAGTTCTTC.

The CDR3 DNA sequence: TGTGCCAGTAGGGTTCACAGGGGACCCACCGGGGAGCTGTTTTTT. It specifies CASRVHRGPTGELFF. The chain links TRBV19 to TRBJ2-2; TRBD1 matches at 7 bases. V gave up 6 bases and J gave up 4 bases; unmatched junction bases: 8. From germline, CDR1 is LNHDA and CDR2 SQIVND (reference sequence). The CDR3 contains 15 residues. The complete variable domain, with remaining parts taken from reference TRBV19 and TRBJ2-2, reads DGGITQSPKYLFRKEGQNVTLSCEQNLNHDAMYWYRQDPGQGLRLIYYSQIVNDFQKGDIAEGYSVSREKKESFPLTVTSAQKNPTAFYLCASRVHRGPTGELFFGEGSRLTVL.

The chain employs TRBV5-1 and TRBJ2-1; tentative D call: TRBD2 (10 bases). Looked up from germline, CDR1 is SGHRS and CDR2 is YFSETQ. The V and J ends lost 3 bases and 1 base respectively, with 35 bases between them. This CDR3 is built from 23 residues. CDR3 DNA sequence: TGCGCCAGCAGCTATCGCGGGGACAGGGAATTTAGCGGGGGGATCGTTTCCTACAATGAGCAGTTCTTC. Amino acids: CASSYRGDREFSGGIVSYNEQFF.

The chain joins TRBV6-2 or TRBV6-3 to TRBJ1-5; TRBD1 is a possible D gene (6 bases). With 5 bases removed from V and 2 bases from J, the gap between germline ends came to 13 bases. This CDR3 spans 15 amino acids. CDR1 and CDR2 (germline): MNHEY, SVGEGT. CDR3 in amino acids: CASSHRVVGNQPQHF. The CDR3 region has the DNA TGTGCCAGCAGTCACAGGGTGGTTGGCAATCAGCCCCAGCATTTT.

This rearrangement joins TRBV7-9 to TRBJ2-1, with D unresolved. This CDR3 is built from 13 residues. V lost 2 bases to trimming and J lost 8 bases, with 10 bases between them. The germline V gene encodes CDR1 SEHNR and CDR2 FQNEAQ (reference sequence). CDR3: CASSLIAGYEQFF. Here the CDR3 DNA reads TGTGCCAGCAGCTTAATAGCTGGCTATGAGCAGTTCTTC.

As DNA, the CDR3 is TGTGCCAGCAGTTATAGTTACGGGGACAATAATCAGCCCCAGCATTTT. It codes for CASSYSYGDNNQPQHF. V gene TRBV6-2 or TRBV6-3 combines with J gene TRBJ1-5; D is possibly TRBD1 (6 bases). Trimming stripped 3 bases from V and 4 bases from J, with 16 bases between. In germline, CDR1 is MNHEY, CDR2 SVGEGT. The CDR3 spans 16 residues.

The chain is built from TRBV6-5 and TRBJ1-3, with 7 bases fitting TRBD1. There are 16 residues in the CDR3. V was clipped by 2 bases and J by 6 bases; unmatched bases: 10. Germline CDR1 and CDR2: MNHEY and SVGAGI. The CDR3 coding sequence is TGTGCCAGCAGTTACGACTCGCGACAGGGTGCAAACACCATATATTTT. This translates into CASSYDSRQGANTIYF.